One and the same sample provided the 14 T cell receptor beta chains below, sequenced in a study of post-analysis software for immune sequencing data (dated by TCRdb to 2014 to 2015). What the research found in general, with its limitations: Patients showed significantly higher frequencies than controls for several TRBV segments, among them TRBV5-6, TRBV5-1 and TRBV20-1.

These TCRs are of unknown antigen specificity. Library generation was performed with PCR. The data were produced on an Illumina HiSeq 2500. Unique molecular identifiers were incorporated into TCR beta cDNA libraries to reduce PCR and sequencing biases. The raw public reads went through TCRdb reprocessing: fastp at Q25, MiXCR clone calling, in-frame beta chains kept. Entries that share a CDR3 protein sequence are merged under the most common genes and DNA. This sample has approximately 400,000 distinct CDR3 sequences in its table, and 30% to 45% of those were observed once. Roughly 12% of the sample comes from the top ten. The sequencing sample was made of blood. All receptors derive from a girl aged 5 to 17 with multiple sclerosis.

This clonotype was found many times. The rearrangement links TRBV6-5 to TRBJ2-7, with D perhaps being TRBD1 or TRBD2 (7 bases each). CDR1 MNHEY and CDR2 SVGAGI come from the germline V gene. CDR3 length: 14 residues. V was pared by 6 bases and J by 6 bases, with 18 bases between. The CDR3 is CASRPILRGGEQYF. The CDR3 nucleotides are TGTGCCAGCAGACCCATCCTCAGGGGGGGCGAGCAGTACTTC.

This clonotype was detected a few times. This chain uses TRBV20-1 with TRBJ1-5; D is perhaps TRBD1 (5 bases). There are 14 residues in the CDR3. V was shortened by 1 base and J by 2 bases, with 9 bases between the two germline ends. Germline loops: CDR1 DFQATT, CDR2 SNEGSKA (reference sequence). The CDR3, as DNA: TGCAGTGCTAGAGGGGGCAGGGGCAATCAGCCCCAGCATTTT. Protein sequence: CSARGGRGNQPQHF.

The chain carries TRBV3-1 and TRBJ1-2; D call uncertain. The CDR3 runs 14 residues. The germline V gene encodes CDR1 LGHDT and CDR2 YNNKEL (reference sequence). V gave up 1 base and J gave up 7 bases, with 13 bases separating them. CDR3 DNA: TGTGCCAGCAGCCAAGTAACCGGGCCGGGTGGCTACACCTTC. As protein: CASSQVTGPGGYTF.

The chain has TRBV7-9 and TRBJ1-6; D is unclear. CDR1 and CDR2 from the germline V gene are SEHNR and FQNEAQ (reference sequence). The CDR3 is 14 residues long. V shed 4 bases and J shed 7 bases, with 11 bases lying between them. The CDR3 sequence: CASSYGRLNSPLHF. The DNA for the CDR3 is TGTGCCAGCAGCTACGGCCGCCTGAATTCACCCCTCCACTTT.

This clonotype was recorded once. The V gene is TRBV12-3 or TRBV12-4, the J gene TRBJ2-7, with D unresolved. The J call could be wrong; TRBJ2-5 is a better fit for the DNA end. CDR3 length equals 13 residues. This CDR3 reads CASREHPGETQYF. The CDR3 DNA reads as TGTGCCAGCAGGGAACACCCTGGGGAGACCCAGTACTTC.

The chain employs TRBV7-6 and TRBJ1-4, with 9 bases aligning to TRBD1. From germline, CDR1 is SGHVS and CDR2 FNYEAQ. The CDR3 covers 17 residues. The ends lost 5 bases at V and 3 bases at J; junction bases unmatched: 10. The CDR3 DNA sequence: TGTGCCAGCAGCATTTGGACAGGGGAGGGGGCTAATGAAAAACTGTTTTTT. This codes for CASSIWTGEGANEKLFF.

This clonotype turned up a few times. The chain couples TRBV29-1 to TRBJ2-1; 7 bases match TRBD1. The V and J ends lost 5 bases and 2 bases, in that order; junction bases with no gene match: 15. This CDR3 is built from 17 residues. The germline V gene encodes CDR1 SQVTM and CDR2 ANQGSEA. The CDR3, as DNA: TGCAGCGTTCTGGACCGCCCCCGGGACAGCGCCTACAATGAGCAGTTCTTC. The encoded protein is CSVLDRPRDSAYNEQFF.

This clonotype was picked up a small number of times. The chain has TRBV13 and TRBJ2-3; a possible D gene is TRBD2 (5 bases). V dropped 0 bases and J dropped 0 bases, with 10 bases sitting between them. CDR3 length: 16 amino acids. Germline V gene data show CDR1 as PRHDT and CDR2 as FYEKMQ (reference sequence). CDR3 protein: CASSLGLSVSTDTQYF. The CDR3 nucleotides read TGTGCCAGCAGCTTAGGCCTTAGCGTAAGCACAGATACGCAGTATTTT.

This clonotype was observed a few times. The V gene is TRBV14, the J gene TRBJ2-5, with D perhaps TRBD1 or TRBD2 (5 bases each). CDR1 SGHDN and CDR2 FVKESK come from the germline V gene. Trimming pared 0 bases from V and 5 bases from J, leaving 16 bases between. The CDR3 sequence is 16 residues long. The CDR3 loop is CASSQDRPFREETQYF. The CDR3 region has the DNA TGTGCCAGCAGCCAAGATCGGCCCTTCAGGGAGGAGACCCAGTACTTC. The full variable domain, with the rest looked up from reference TRBV14 and TRBJ2-5, is EAGVTQFPSHSVIEKGQTVTLRCDPISGHDNLYWYRRVMGKEIKFLLHFVKESKQDESGMPNNRFLAERTGGTYSTLKVQPAELEDSGVYFCASSQDRPFREETQYFGPGTRLLVL.

The chain couples TRBV10-3 to TRBJ1-5, with D uncertain. The CDR3 is 14 residues long. V was pared by 2 bases and J by 3 bases, with 8 bases between. Looked up from germline, CDR1 is ENHRY and CDR2 is SYGVKD. CDR3 nucleotides: TGTGCCATCAGTGAGGGCCGGAACAATCAGCCCCAGCATTTT. Its protein is CAISEGRNNQPQHF.

The chain is built from TRBV4-1 and TRBJ1-4; D not resolved. V shed 3 bases and J shed 7 bases, with 15 bases lying between them. The CDR3 has 15 residues. Germline assignment: CDR1 MGHRA and CDR2 YSYEKL. The CDR3 loop is CASSQANGFGEKLFF. The CDR3, as DNA: TGCGCCAGCAGCCAGGCAAACGGGTTTGGTGAAAAACTGTTTTTT.

In this sample, this clonotype turned up a few times. The rearrangement uses TRBV7-3 and TRBJ2-1; TRBD2 is a possible D gene (7 bases). This CDR3 has 17 amino acids. V lost 5 bases to trimming and J lost 4 bases, with 21 bases between them. Looked up from germline, CDR1 is SGHTA and CDR2 is FQGTGA. The CDR3 region is CASSPKGGAYRYNEQFF. The CDR3, as DNA: TGTGCCAGCAGCCCAAAGGGGGGGGCGTATCGATACAATGAGCAGTTCTTC.

The chain links TRBV6-5 to TRBJ2-1; D is perhaps TRBD1 or TRBD2 (7 bases each). V lost 5 bases to trimming and J lost 9 bases, with 14 bases between them. CDR1 is MNHEY, CDR2 SVGAGI, per germline. This CDR3 has 13 residues. For the CDR3, the DNA is TGTGCCAGCAGTCCACAGGGGAGGGGTGAGCAGTTCTTC. This encodes CASSPQGRGEQFF.

V usage is TRBV28 and J usage is TRBJ2-3, with D possibly TRBD1 on 5 matching bases. Per germline, CDR1 MDHEN and CDR2 SYDVKM. V lost 4 bases, J lost 9 bases, and 11 bases lay in between. This CDR3 region has 12 residues. The CDR3, as DNA: TGTGCCAGCAGTTCAGACAGAAGGACGCAGTATTTT. Protein product: CASSSDRRTQYF. Combining the CDR3 with reference TRBV28 and TRBJ2-3 gives the whole variable domain DVKVTQSSRYLVKRTGEKVFLECVQDMDHENMFWYRQDPGLGLRLIYFSYDVKMKEKGDIPEGYSVSREKKERFSLILESASTNQTSMYLCASSSDRRTQYFGPGTRLTVL.